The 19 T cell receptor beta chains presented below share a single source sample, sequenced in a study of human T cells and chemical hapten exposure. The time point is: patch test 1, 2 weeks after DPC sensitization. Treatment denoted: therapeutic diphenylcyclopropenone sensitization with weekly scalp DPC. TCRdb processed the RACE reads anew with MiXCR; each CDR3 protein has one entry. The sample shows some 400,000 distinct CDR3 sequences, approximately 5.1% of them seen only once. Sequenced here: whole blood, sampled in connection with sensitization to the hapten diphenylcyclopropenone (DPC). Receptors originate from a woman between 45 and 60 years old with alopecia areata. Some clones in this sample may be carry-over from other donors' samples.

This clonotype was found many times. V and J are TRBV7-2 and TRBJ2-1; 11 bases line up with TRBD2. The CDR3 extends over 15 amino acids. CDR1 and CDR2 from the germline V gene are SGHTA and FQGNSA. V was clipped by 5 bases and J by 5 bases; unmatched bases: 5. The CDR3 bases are TGTGCCAGCAGCCTGACTAGCGGGACCCACAATGAGCAGTTCTTC. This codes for CASSLTSGTHNEQFF.

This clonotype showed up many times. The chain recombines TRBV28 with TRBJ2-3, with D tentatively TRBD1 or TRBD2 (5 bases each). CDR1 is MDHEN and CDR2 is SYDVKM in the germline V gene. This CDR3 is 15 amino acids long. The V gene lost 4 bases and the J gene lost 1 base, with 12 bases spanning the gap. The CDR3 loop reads CASSYPGDRTDTQYF. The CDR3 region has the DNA TGTGCCAGCAGTTATCCCGGGGACCGCACAGATACGCAGTATTTT.

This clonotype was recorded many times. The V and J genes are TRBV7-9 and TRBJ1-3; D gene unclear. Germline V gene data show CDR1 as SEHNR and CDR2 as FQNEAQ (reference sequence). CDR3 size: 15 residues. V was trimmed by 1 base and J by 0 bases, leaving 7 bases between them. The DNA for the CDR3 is TGTGCCAGCAGCTTAGACATCAGCTCTGGAAACACCATATATTTT. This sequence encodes CASSLDISSGNTIYF.

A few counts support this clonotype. CDR3 in amino acids: CASSGPGLDRGGKEQFF. The CDR3 region has the DNA TGTGCCAGCAGCGGGCCTGGGTTGGACAGGGGAGGTAAAGAGCAGTTCTTC. The chain couples TRBV5-5 to TRBJ2-1; TRBD1 agrees at 9 bases. The junction had 18 bases not matched to a gene; V was cut back by 4 bases and J by 10 bases. Germline assignment: CDR1 SGHKS and CDR2 YYEKEE (reference sequence). This CDR3 is built from 17 residues. Supplemented by reference TRBV5-5 and TRBJ2-1, the full variable domain reads DAGVTQSPTHLIKTRGQQVTLRCSPISGHKSVSWYQQVLGQGPQFIFQYYEKEERGRGNFPDRFSARQFPNYSSELNVNALLLGDSALYLCASSGPGLDRGGKEQFFGPGTRLTVL.

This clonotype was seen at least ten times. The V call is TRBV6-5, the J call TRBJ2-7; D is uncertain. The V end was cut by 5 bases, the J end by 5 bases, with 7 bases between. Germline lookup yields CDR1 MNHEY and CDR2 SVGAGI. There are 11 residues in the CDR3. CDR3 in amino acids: CASSRGNEQYF. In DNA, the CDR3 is TGTGCCAGCAGTCGAGGCAACGAGCAGTACTTC.

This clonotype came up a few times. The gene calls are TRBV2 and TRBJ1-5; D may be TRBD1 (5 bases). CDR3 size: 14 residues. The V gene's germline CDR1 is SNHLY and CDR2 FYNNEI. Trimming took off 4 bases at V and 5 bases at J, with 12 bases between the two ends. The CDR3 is CASSGGFSDQPQHF. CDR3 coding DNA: TGTGCCAGCAGTGGGGGGTTTTCGGATCAGCCCCAGCATTTT.

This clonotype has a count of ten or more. The CDR3 DNA is TGTGCCAGCCAGGGGGGCTATGGCTACACCTTC. Protein: CASQGGYGYTF. This chain joins TRBV2 and TRBJ1-2, with 7 bases that match TRBD1. Germline lookup yields CDR1 SNHLY and CDR2 FYNNEI. The ends lost 8 bases at V and 4 bases at J; junction bases unmatched: 1. The CDR3 extends over 11 amino acids.

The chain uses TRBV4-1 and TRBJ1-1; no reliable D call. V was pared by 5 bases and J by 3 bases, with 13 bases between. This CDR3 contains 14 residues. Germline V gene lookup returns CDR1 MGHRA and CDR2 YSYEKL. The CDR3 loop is CASSYGKSYTEAFF. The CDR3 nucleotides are TGCGCCAGCAGCTACGGCAAGTCCTACACTGAAGCTTTCTTT.

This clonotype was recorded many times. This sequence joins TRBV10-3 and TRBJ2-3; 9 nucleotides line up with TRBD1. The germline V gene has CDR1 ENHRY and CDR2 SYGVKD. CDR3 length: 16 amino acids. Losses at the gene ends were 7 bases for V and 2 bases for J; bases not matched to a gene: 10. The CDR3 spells CAITPDRGISTDTQYF. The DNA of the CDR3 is TGTGCCATCACCCCCGACAGGGGGATATCCACAGATACGCAGTATTTT.

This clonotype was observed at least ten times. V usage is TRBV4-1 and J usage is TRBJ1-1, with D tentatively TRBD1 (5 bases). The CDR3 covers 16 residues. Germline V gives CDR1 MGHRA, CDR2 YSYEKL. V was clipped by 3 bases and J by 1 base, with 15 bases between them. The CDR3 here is CASSHIGQGPNTEAFF. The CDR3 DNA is TGCGCCAGCAGCCATATAGGGCAGGGACCGAACACTGAAGCTTTCTTT.

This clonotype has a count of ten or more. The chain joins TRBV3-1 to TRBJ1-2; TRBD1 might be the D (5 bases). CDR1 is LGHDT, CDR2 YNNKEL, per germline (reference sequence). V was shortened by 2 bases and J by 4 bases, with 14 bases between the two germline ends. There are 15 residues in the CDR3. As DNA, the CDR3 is TGTGCCAGCAGCCAACGGCAGGGTGGCCCCTATGGCTACACCTTC. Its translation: CASSQRQGGPYGYTF.

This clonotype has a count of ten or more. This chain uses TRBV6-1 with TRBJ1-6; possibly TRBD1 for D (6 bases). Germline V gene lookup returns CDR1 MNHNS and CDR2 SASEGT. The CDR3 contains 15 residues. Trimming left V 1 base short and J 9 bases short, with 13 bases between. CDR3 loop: CASSEGSGGSSPLHF. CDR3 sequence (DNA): TGTGCCAGCAGTGAAGGAAGTGGGGGCAGTTCACCCCTCCACTTT.

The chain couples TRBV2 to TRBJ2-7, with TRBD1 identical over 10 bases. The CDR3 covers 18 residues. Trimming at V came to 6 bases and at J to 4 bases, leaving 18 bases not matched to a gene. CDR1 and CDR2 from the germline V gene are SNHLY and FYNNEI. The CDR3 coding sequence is TGTGCCAGCAGGCCCGACAGGGGGCTTGGCCCCTCGGGGTACGAGCAGTACTTC. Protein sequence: CASRPDRGLGPSGYEQYF.

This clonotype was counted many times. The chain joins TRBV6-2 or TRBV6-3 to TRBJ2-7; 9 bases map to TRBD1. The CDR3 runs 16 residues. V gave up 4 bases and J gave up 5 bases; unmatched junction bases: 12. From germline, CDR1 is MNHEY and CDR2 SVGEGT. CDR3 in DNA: TGTGCCAGCAGTTTTGCCGGGACAGGGAATTGGGACGAGCAGTACTTC. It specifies CASSFAGTGNWDEQYF.

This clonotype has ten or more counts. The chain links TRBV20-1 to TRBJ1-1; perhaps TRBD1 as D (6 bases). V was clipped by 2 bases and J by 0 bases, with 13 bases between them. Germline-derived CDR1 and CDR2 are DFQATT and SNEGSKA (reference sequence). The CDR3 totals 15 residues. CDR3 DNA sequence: TGCAGTGCTAGATTCAGGGGTGTTATGAACACTGAAGCTTTCTTT. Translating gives CSARFRGVMNTEAFF.

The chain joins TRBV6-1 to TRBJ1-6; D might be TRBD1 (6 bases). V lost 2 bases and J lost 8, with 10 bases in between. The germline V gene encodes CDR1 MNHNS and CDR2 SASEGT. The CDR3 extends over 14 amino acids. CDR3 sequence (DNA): TGTGCCAGCAGTGAACTACAGGGATATTCACCCCTCCACTTT. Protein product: CASSELQGYSPLHF.

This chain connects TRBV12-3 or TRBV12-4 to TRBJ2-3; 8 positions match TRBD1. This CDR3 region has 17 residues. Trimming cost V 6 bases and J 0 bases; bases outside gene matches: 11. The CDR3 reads CASSTQATGASTDTQYF. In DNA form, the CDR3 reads TGTGCCAGCAGCACCCAGGCGACAGGGGCTAGCACAGATACGCAGTATTTT.

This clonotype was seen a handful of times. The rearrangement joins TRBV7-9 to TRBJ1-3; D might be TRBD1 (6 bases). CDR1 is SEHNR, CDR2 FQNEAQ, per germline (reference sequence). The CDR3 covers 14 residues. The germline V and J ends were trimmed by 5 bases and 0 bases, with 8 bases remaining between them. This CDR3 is CASSGGDSGNTIYF. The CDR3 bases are TGTGCCAGCAGCGGGGGCGACTCTGGAAACACCATATATTTT.

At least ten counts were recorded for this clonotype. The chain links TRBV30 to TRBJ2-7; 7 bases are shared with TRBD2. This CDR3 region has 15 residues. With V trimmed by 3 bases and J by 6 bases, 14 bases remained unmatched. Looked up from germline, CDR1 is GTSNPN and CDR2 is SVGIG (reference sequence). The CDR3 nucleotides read TGTGCCTGGAGACCCTTGGGAGGTCCGGGGGGCGAGCAGTACTTC. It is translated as CAWRPLGGPGGEQYF.